This T cell receptor (beta chain) was found in a study of T cell responses to AZD1222 COVID-19 vaccine. Whole-study results and caveats: Spike-specific TCR depth and breadth grew after two AZD1222 doses. No day 14 peak samples; only post-peak repertoires were characterized.

Profiled with immunoSEQ multiplex PCR; TCRdb holds only in-frame clones, not every one. The table shows some 150,000 clones, with 90% occurring only once. Note on this clone: Its specificity is not known.

V lost 6 bases and J 2 bases, leaving 13 bases between the germline ends. This CDR3 has 13 amino acids. Per the germline V gene, CDR1 is SQVTM and CDR2 is ANQGSEA. The sequencing used peripheral blood, collected 28 days after the second AZD1222 dose. The TCR sequence derives from an adult who received the AZD1222 COVID-19 vaccine. The gene calls are TRBV29-1 and TRBJ2-5; D may match TRBD1 or TRBD2 (6 bases each). This chain's CDR3 is CSVARGLQETQYF. In DNA form, the CDR3 reads TGCAGCGTAGCCCGGGGGCTTCAAGAGACCCAGTACTTC.